This T cell receptor beta chain was captured in a study of T cell repertoires in cytomegalovirus infection. About the study: Matching HLA type, along with CMV infection, was indicated by public TCR beta signatures.

This clonotype was detected many times. Its antigen is not known. The germline CDR1 and CDR2 sequences are SGHNT and YYREEE (reference sequence). The CDR3 is made up of 16 amino acids. The V end was cut by 0 bases, the J end by 0 bases, with 10 bases between. TCRdb reprocessed the reads with MiXCR, giving one entry per CDR3 protein. This table holds approximately 490,000 distinct CDR3 sequences, about 11% found once. Study results and caveats: The ex vivo response showed dominance by HLA-C-restricted CMV-specific TCR beta clonotypes. Cumulative public TCR beta family frequency identified carriers of CMV plus the relevant HLA.

Sequencing was carried out using PBMCs. The chain combines TRBV5-4 with TRBJ1-3, with unresolved D. The receptor comes from a human donor in good health (CMV status not recorded). Some clones in this sample may be carry-over from other donors' samples. Written as DNA, the CDR3 is TGTGCCAGCAGCTTGGGTGGGCCACTCTCTGGAAACACCATATATTTT. Its translation: CASSLGGPLSGNTIYF.